This T cell receptor (beta chain) originates from a study of CD8+ T cells in alopecia areata. Study as a whole: Tofacitinib lasted 6 to 18 months, then 6 months off drug. Study results and limitations: Scalp clonality, together with expanded CD8+ clones among the top 100, fell significantly with tofacitinib. Only a single nonresponder existed, so baseline CD8+ expansion links stay unclear.

cDNA prepared by RNA extraction and subsequent reverse transcription served as the template for sequencing. The data were produced by immunoSEQ multiplex PCR, yet TCRdb's version contains in-frame clones alone and is incomplete. Of more than 110,000 clones in the sample, approximately 85% were seen once. Comments on this clone: The target antigen is unknown.

CDR3 length: 15 residues. Per germline, CDR1 SGHTA and CDR2 FQGNSA. The V and J ends lost 9 bases and 4 bases, in that order; junction bases with no gene match: 14. Treatment given: oral pan-JAK inhibitor, 5-10 mg twice daily. The receptor was derived from a human donor with alopecia areata. The chain is built from TRBV7-2 and TRBJ2-7; the match to TRBD2 covers 8 bases. The sample was CD8+ T cells sorted from blood, taken at week 4, from a patient treated with tofacitinib. CDR3 region: CASTPSGGAEYEQYF. CDR3 bases: TGTGCCAGTACCCCTTCGGGGGGGGCGGAATACGAGCAGTACTTC.